The entry below gives a single TCR beta chain sequence along with its context. Its antigen is still unknown. The data originate from a study of vaccination and CD4 T cells after COVID-19. Across the study: Stimuli were overlapping spike peptide pools of SARS-CoV-2 and three common cold coronaviruses (HCoV-NL63, HCoV-OC43, HCoV-229E). Points from the study as a whole: Convalescent patients had 304 of 307 vaccine-specific clones showing spike mono-reactivity.

Treatment reported: approximately nine-day PBMC culture with coronavirus spike peptide pools or control peptides (ViraFEST assay). The CDR3 has 14 residues. V was shortened by 2 bases and J by 0 bases, with 7 bases between the two germline ends. Germline values: CDR1 ENHRY, CDR2 SYGVKD. Oncomine TCR Beta short-read sequencing was applied to DNA from cultured CD4+ T cells. TCRdb reanalysed the PCR reads using MiXCR and keeps one entry per CDR3 protein. The sample consists of roughly 14,000 distinct CDR3 sequences, about three fifths of them appearing once. The rearrangement joins TRBV10-3 to TRBJ1-2; D is ambiguous. Sequenced input: CD4+ T cells from blood, cultured in vitro. The sequence derives from a human donor who had recovered from COVID-19. CDR3 sequence (DNA): TGTGCCATCAGTGAGGGAGACACTAACTATGGCTACACCTTC. Protein sequence: CAISEGDTNYGYTF.